Following are 27 T cell receptor beta chains from one sample sequenced in a study of PD-L1 blockade in urothelial cancer. TCRdb keeps only in-frame clones here, not all; method: immunoSEQ multiplex PCR. The sample records about 82,000 clones, 90% being singletons. The material sequenced was PBMCs, taken around atezolizumab (anti-PD-L1) treatment. Receptor source: a man aged 55 to 69 with urothelial cancer.

The chain couples TRBV28 to TRBJ2-7, with a weak D call TRBD2 (6 bases). This CDR3 is built from 16 residues. Germline assignment: CDR1 MDHEN and CDR2 SYDVKM. Deletions cut 2 bases from V and 1 base from J, with 15 bases between. The CDR3: CASSLPQVSGSYEQYF. Written as DNA, the CDR3 is TGTGCCAGCAGTTTACCCCAGGTTAGCGGATCCTACGAGCAGTACTTC.

This clone was observed a few times. V is TRBV28 and J is TRBJ2-7; D is possibly TRBD2 (6 bases). In germline, CDR1 is MDHEN, CDR2 SYDVKM. The CDR3 is 16 amino acids. The ends were cut back, 2 bases at V and 0 bases at J, with 14 bases in the middle. The DNA of the CDR3 is TGTGCCAGCAGTTTAGGGTCTAGCGCTTACTCCTACGAGCAGTACTTC. Translated: CASSLGSSAYSYEQYF.

The chain links TRBV28 to TRBJ1-2; D might be TRBD1 (5 bases). This CDR3 has 15 residues. The V end was cut by 6 bases, the J end by 0 bases, with 14 bases between. Germline CDR1 and CDR2: MDHEN and SYDVKM. The CDR3 is CASRIPGGANYGYTF. The DNA of the CDR3 is TGTGCCAGCAGAATACCTGGGGGGGCTAACTATGGCTACACCTTC.

The rearrangement links TRBV28 to TRBJ1-2, with 11 positions matching TRBD1. The germline V gene has CDR1 MDHEN and CDR2 SYDVKM. Germline trimming cut 2 bases from V and 4 bases from J; bases unmatched to any gene: 3. The CDR3 sequence is 15 residues long. Here the CDR3 reads CASSLGGTGGYGYTF. In DNA, the CDR3 is TGTGCCAGCAGTTTAGGGGGGACAGGGGGCTATGGCTACACCTTC.

The chain couples TRBV2 to TRBJ2-2, with 7 bases fitting TRBD1. The V gene's germline CDR1 is SNHLY and CDR2 FYNNEI. This CDR3 has 14 amino acids. Trimming cost V 6 bases and J 2 bases; bases outside gene matches: 3. CDR3 sequence: CASRRDSNTGELFF. The CDR3, as DNA: TGTGCCAGCAGAAGGGACAGTAACACCGGGGAGCTGTTTTTT.

The J gene is TRBJ1-1, the V gene TRBV19; 8 bases match TRBD1. Germline V lookup: CDR1 LNHDA, CDR2 SQIVND (reference sequence). The CDR3 extends over 14 amino acids. The ends lost 6 bases at V and 6 bases at J; junction bases unmatched: 9. CDR3 loop: CASSTRGRGSEAFF. CDR3 nucleotide sequence: TGTGCCAGTAGCACCAGGGGGCGCGGGTCTGAAGCTTTCTTT.

The CDR3 region is CASSLSVSYNEQFF. For the CDR3, the DNA is TGTGCCAGCAGCTTATCTGTCTCCTACAATGAGCAGTTCTTC. The chain employs TRBV7-9 and TRBJ2-1, with no clear D. CDR3 length: 14 residues. V shed 2 bases and J shed 0 bases, with 5 bases lying between them. Germline V gives CDR1 SEHNR, CDR2 FQNEAQ (reference sequence).

This sequence joins TRBV29-1 and TRBJ1-2; D is unresolved. Trimming removed 0 bases from V and 0 bases from J, with 11 bases in between. There are 15 residues in the CDR3. Looked up from germline, CDR1 is SQVTM and CDR2 is ANQGSEA. As DNA, the CDR3 is TGCAGCGTTGAAGATCTAGCATTAGCTAACTATGGCTACACCTTC. It encodes CSVEDLALANYGYTF.

This chain joins TRBV7-2 and TRBJ1-5; 9 bases line up with TRBD1. The CDR3 is 15 residues long. V gave up 0 bases and J gave up 7 bases; unmatched junction bases: 4. Germline V lookup: CDR1 SGHTA, CDR2 FQGNSA. DNA of the CDR3: TGTGCCAGCAGCTTAGCTGGGACAGGGCGGCAGCCCCAGCATTTT. Translated: CASSLAGTGRQPQHF.

V gene TRBV6-4 combines with J gene TRBJ2-2; 9 bases match TRBD1. The V segment lost 8 bases and the J segment 7 bases; nucleotides outside the gene matches: 5. Germline-derived CDR1 and CDR2 are MRHNA and SNTAGT. There are 13 residues in the CDR3. The CDR3 loop is CASGGQGGGELFF. The DNA for the CDR3 is TGTGCCAGCGGGGGACAGGGAGGCGGGGAGCTGTTTTTT.

The J gene is TRBJ2-3, the V gene TRBV6-1, with D perhaps matching TRBD2 (7 bases). CDR1 MNHNS and CDR2 SASEGT come from the germline V gene. The V end was cut by 8 bases, the J end by 2 bases, with 14 bases between. The CDR3 has 14 residues. Written as DNA, the CDR3 is TGTGCCAGCGGGGGAGGGGGGGTCACAGATACGCAGTATTTT. It codes for CASGGGGVTDTQYF.

The chain joins TRBV6-1 to TRBJ2-1, with 11 bases aligning to TRBD2. V was clipped by 0 bases and J by 4 bases; unmatched bases: 5. This CDR3 has 17 amino acids. Germline-derived CDR1 and CDR2 are MNHNS and SASEGT. The chain's CDR3 is CASSEAASGGSYNEQFF. The CDR3, as DNA: TGTGCCAGCAGTGAAGCGGCTAGCGGGGGGTCGTACAATGAGCAGTTCTTC.

This clone was detected once. The V call is TRBV18, the J call TRBJ2-7, with D possibly being TRBD2 (5 bases). Per the germline V gene, CDR1 is KGHSH and CDR2 is LQKENI. V shed 2 bases and J shed 0 bases, with 5 bases lying between them. The CDR3 contains 13 residues. The CDR3 protein is CASSPGSSYEQYF. The CDR3 coding sequence is TGTGCCAGCTCACCAGGGAGCTCCTACGAGCAGTACTTC.

This chain connects TRBV10-2 to TRBJ2-1; the D gene is possibly TRBD1 (5 bases). The CDR3 totals 14 residues. V was pared by 4 bases and J by 6 bases, with 13 bases between. The germline CDR1 and CDR2 sequences are WSHSY and SAAADI. The CDR3 region is CASSGTPSFNEQFF. For the CDR3, the DNA is TGCGCCAGCAGTGGGACACCGAGCTTCAATGAGCAGTTCTTC.

This clone showed up just a few times. The chain combines TRBV6-5 with TRBJ1-2; weak D call: TRBD1 (5 bases). V lost 6 bases and J 5 bases, leaving 13 bases between the germline ends. The CDR3 runs to 13 residues. CDR1 and CDR2 (germline): MNHEY, SVGAGI. In DNA form, the CDR3 reads TGTGCCAGCAGCACCGGGGGGATATATGGCTACACCTTC. Translating it yields CASSTGGIYGYTF.

The chain is built from TRBV7-8 and TRBJ2-7, with 7 bases identical to TRBD2. This CDR3 comprises 15 residues. Unmatched junction bases numbered 7, after V lost 5 bases and J lost 0 bases. In germline, CDR1 is SGHVS, CDR2 FQNEAQ. The DNA for the CDR3 is TGTGCCAGCAGCCCCGGGACTATCAGCTCCTACGAGCAGTACTTC. Its translation is CASSPGTISSYEQYF.

V and J are TRBV6-4 and TRBJ2-5, with 7 positions matching TRBD2. V dropped 10 bases and J dropped 0; count of bases not matched to a gene: 11. The germline V gene encodes CDR1 MRHNA and CDR2 SNTAGT. The CDR3 is made up of 15 amino acids. The CDR3, as DNA: TGTGCCACCGGGGGGTGTAGCAGCCACCAAGAGACCCAGTACTTC. It codes for CATGGCSSHQETQYF.

This clone was seen once. V and J are TRBV9 and TRBJ2-2; 9 positions match TRBD2. The CDR3 contains 17 residues. CDR1 is SGDLS and CDR2 is YYNGEE in the germline V gene. Unmatched junction bases numbered 13, after V lost 4 bases and J lost 6 bases. CDR3 nucleotide sequence: TGTGCCAGCAGCCCGCGGGGGGCGCGGGGGGGCGCCGGGGAGCTGTTTTTT. Translating gives CASSPRGARGGAGELFF.

The chain is built from TRBV18 and TRBJ2-5; D may be TRBD2 (5 bases). V shed 4 bases and J shed 2 bases, with 11 bases lying between them. CDR1 and CDR2 from the germline V gene are KGHSH and LQKENI. CDR3 length: 14 residues. In nucleotides, the CDR3 is TGTGCCAGCTCACTTGGACGGGGACAAGAGACCCAGTACTTC. This codes for CASSLGRGQETQYF.

The rearrangement uses TRBV5-1 and TRBJ2-1; D is uncertain. The CDR3 extends over 12 amino acids. V lost 4 bases and J 9 bases, leaving 11 bases between the germline ends. Germline assignment: CDR1 SGHRS and CDR2 YFSETQ. The chain's CDR3 is CASSPGVGEQFF. The CDR3 DNA follows: TGCGCCAGCAGCCCCGGAGTCGGTGAGCAGTTCTTC.

The chain employs TRBV11-1 and TRBJ2-1, with D perhaps matching TRBD2 (5 bases). CDR1 SGHAT and CDR2 FQDESV come from the germline V gene (reference sequence). Trimming left V 2 bases short and J 10 bases short, with 15 bases between. This CDR3 spans 14 amino acids. The CDR3 nucleotides are TGTGCCAGCAGCTTAATGTTACTAGGCAAAGAGCAGTTCTTC. Protein product: CASSLMLLGKEQFF.

The chain carries TRBV19 and TRBJ2-3; TRBD2 might be the D (6 bases). Trimming stripped 5 bases from V and 0 bases from J, with 9 bases between. The CDR3 spans 14 residues. Germline CDR1 reads LNHDA; CDR2 reads SQIVND (reference sequence). CDR3 sequence (DNA): TGTGCCAGTAGTTTGGGGACTAGCACAGATACGCAGTATTTT. It yields the protein CASSLGTSTDTQYF. The full variable domain, in which reference TRBV19 and TRBJ2-3 provide the parts outside the CDR3, is DGGITQSPKYLFRKEGQNVTLSCEQNLNHDAMYWYRQDPGQGLRLIYYSQIVNDFQKGDIAEGYSVSREKKESFPLTVTSAQKNPTAFYLCASSLGTSTDTQYFGPGTRLTVL.

This sequence joins TRBV2 and TRBJ2-1; TRBD2 matches at 14 bases. Per the germline V gene, CDR1 is SNHLY and CDR2 is FYNNEI. CDR3 length equals 21 residues. Losses at the gene ends were 9 bases for V and 2 bases for J; bases not matched to a gene: 21. The CDR3 sequence: CARNPPATSGGAFPAYNEQFF. CDR3 DNA sequence: TGTGCCAGGAACCCTCCGGCGACTAGCGGGGGGGCATTTCCCGCCTACAATGAGCAGTTCTTC.

DNA for the CDR3: TGTGCCAGCAGCTTAGACGGGGTGGGTGAGCAGTTCTTC. Protein product: CASSLDGVGEQFF. The J gene is TRBJ2-1, the V gene TRBV7-8, with D maybe TRBD2 (5 bases). The CDR3 runs to 13 residues. Germline V gene sequence: CDR1 SGHVS, CDR2 FQNEAQ. Deletions cut 1 base from V and 9 bases from J, with 10 bases between.

The rearrangement uses TRBV4-3 and TRBJ2-3, with a possible D match to TRBD2 (6 bases). The V end was cut by 3 bases, the J end by 2 bases, with 9 bases between. The CDR3 consists of 14 residues. The germline V gene encodes CDR1 LGHNA and CDR2 YSLEER. CDR3 amino acids: CASSQTSDTDTQYF. The CDR3 DNA reads TGCGCCAGCAGCCAGACTAGTGACACAGATACGCAGTATTTT.

The V and J genes are TRBV4-1 and TRBJ2-7; perhaps TRBD1 as D (6 bases). There are 16 residues in the CDR3. CDR1 MGHRA and CDR2 YSYEKL come from the germline V gene. V was pared by 0 bases and J by 2 bases, with 14 bases between. The chain's CDR3 is CASSQEGAGEPYEQYF. Written as DNA, the CDR3 is TGCGCCAGCAGCCAAGAAGGGGCAGGGGAACCCTACGAGCAGTACTTC.

J is TRBJ1-3 and V is TRBV6-6; 10 bases line up with TRBD1. After removal of 5 bases from V and 2 bases from J, the junction contained 6 bases not matched to a gene. CDR1 is MNHNY and CDR2 is SVGAGI in the germline V gene (reference sequence). CDR3 length equals 16 residues. The CDR3 DNA reads as TGTGCCAGCAGTAGGACAGGGGGGATCGCTGGAAACACCATATATTTT. As protein: CASSRTGGIAGNTIYF.